This TCR beta chain was identified in a study of CD8 T cells in Susac syndrome (dated by TCRdb to the late 2010s). Regarding the complete study: Whether CD8+ T cell activation and differentiation in Susac syndrome was antigen driven was tested using repertoire sequencing. Findings and caveats that apply to the study as a whole: The number of individuals in the TCR sequencing and HLA analysis was recognized as being relatively small.

This clonotype was detected once. It lacks a known antigen. Per-base qualities were not stored, and no clone one base away is much larger. One read alone is weak evidence. RNA was extracted using the RNeasy kit, and roughly 0.5 to 1 microgram was reverse transcribed with random hexamers. TCR beta CDR3 regions were amplified with the immunoSEQ multiplex PCR assay covering 54 Vbeta and 13 Jbeta segments. PCR amplification bias was corrected using a synthetic template baseline for primer optimization and computational correction. Processing in the source paper ran as follows. Only productive sequences were kept, with reads annotated to V, D and J genes according to IMGT and analyzed in immunoSEQ Analyzer. To calculate clonality, Shannon entropy was normalized by log2 of the number of productive unique sequences and then subtracted from one. For each patient and control, public and private clones were evaluated within the 100 most prevalent clones. A clone was defined as Susac-specific if it was absent from the healthy and MS cohorts, from 950 to 1,300 published viral clones and from other ImmuneACCESS disease sequences. TCRdb trimmed public reads at Q25 via fastp, called clones via MiXCR and kept in-frame beta chains. Each CDR3 protein gets just one entry, which takes the most common genes and DNA from the rows behind it. These V and J calls are TCRdb output, not the study's own analysis. The sample table records about 180,000 distinct CDR3 sequences; approximately 96% of these occur just once. About 0.093% of the sample lies in the top ten.

Trimming at the junction amounts to 1 base on V and 4 bases on J, and the germline ends lie 10 bases apart. The germline V gene provides CDR1 MDHEN and CDR2 SYDVKM. The CDR3 starts with the cysteine, ends with the phenylalanine, and has 14 residues. Here the CDR3 DNA is all that survives: 42 bases in frame from base 1. Peripheral blood CD8+ and CD4+ T cells from healthy donors, Susac syndrome patients and multiple sclerosis patients were profiled using high-throughput TCR beta sequencing. The multiple sclerosis controls were treatment-naive patients whose relapsing-remitting disease, either stable or active, fulfilled the revised McDonald criteria. Bulk CD8+ and CD4+ T cells were purified by magnetic negative isolation, while CD8+ TEMRA cells were enriched using FACS. Blood was collected in EDTA tubes and processed within 24 hours, with PBMCs isolated through density gradient centrifugation. PBMCs intended for TCR sequencing were frozen in liquid nitrogen and were later thawed in a 37 degrees C water bath. A purity of at least 90% was achieved for sorted or isolated CD4+, CD8+ and CD8+ TEMRA cells.

Sequencing was carried out using CD4+ T cells from PBMCs. The clonotype originates from a human donor with multiple sclerosis. The rearrangement combines TRBV28 with TRBJ2-5; the D gene is tentatively TRBD1 or TRBD2, each matching 5 bases. Here is the DNA: TGTGCCAGCAGTTTATTCCGGGACGTAGAGACCCAGTACTTC. Translated, it reads CASSLFRDVETQYF.